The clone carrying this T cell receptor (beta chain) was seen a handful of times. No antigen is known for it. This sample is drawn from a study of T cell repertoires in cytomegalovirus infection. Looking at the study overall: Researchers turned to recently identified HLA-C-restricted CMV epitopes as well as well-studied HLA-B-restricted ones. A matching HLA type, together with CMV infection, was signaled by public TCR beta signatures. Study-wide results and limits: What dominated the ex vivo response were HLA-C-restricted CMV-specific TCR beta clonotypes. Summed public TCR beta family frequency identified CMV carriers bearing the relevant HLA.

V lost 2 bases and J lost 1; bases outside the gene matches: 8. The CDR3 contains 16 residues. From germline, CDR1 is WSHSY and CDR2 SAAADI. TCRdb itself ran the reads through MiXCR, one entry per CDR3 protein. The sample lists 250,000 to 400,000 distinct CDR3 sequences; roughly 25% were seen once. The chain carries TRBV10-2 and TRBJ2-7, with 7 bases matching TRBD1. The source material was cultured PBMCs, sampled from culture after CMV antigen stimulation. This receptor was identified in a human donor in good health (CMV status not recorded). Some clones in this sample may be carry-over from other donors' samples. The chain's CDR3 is CASSEGQVPGSYEQYF. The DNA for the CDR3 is TGCGCCAGCAGTGAGGGACAGGTTCCAGGTTCCTACGAGCAGTACTTC.